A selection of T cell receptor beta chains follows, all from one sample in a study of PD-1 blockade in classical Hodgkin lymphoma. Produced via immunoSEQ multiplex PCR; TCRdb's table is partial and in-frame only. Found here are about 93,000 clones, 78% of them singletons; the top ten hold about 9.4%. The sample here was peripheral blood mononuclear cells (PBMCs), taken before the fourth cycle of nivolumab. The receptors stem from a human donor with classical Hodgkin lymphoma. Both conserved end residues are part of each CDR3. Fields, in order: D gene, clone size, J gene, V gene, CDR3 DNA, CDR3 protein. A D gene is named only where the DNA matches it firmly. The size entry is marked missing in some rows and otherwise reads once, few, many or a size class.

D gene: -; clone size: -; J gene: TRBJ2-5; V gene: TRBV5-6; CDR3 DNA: TGTGCCAGCAGCTTGCCGGGGGCGAGGCAAGAGACCCAGTACTTC; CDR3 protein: CASSLPGARQETQYF
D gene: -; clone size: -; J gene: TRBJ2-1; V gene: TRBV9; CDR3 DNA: TGTGCCAGCAGCGTAGGCCCTGAGAGGGACCCCACGAACAATGAGCAGTTCTTC; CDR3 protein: CASSVGPERDPTNNEQFF
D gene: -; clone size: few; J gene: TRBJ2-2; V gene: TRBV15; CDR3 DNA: TGTGCCACCAGCAGAGATCGGACACGGGGTCGGAGGGGGGAGCTGTTTTTT; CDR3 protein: CATSRDRTRGRRGELFF
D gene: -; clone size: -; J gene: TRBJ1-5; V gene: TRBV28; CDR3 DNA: TGTGCCAGCAGTCCTACGGGGGGGGAGAGCCAGCCCCAGCATTTT; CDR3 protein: CASSPTGGESQPQHF
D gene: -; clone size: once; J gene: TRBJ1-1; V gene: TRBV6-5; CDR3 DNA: TGTGCCAGCAGTTACGAGGGTTGGAACACTGAAGCTTTCTTT; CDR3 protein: CASSYEGWNTEAFF
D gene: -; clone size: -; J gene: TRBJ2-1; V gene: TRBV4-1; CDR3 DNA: TGCGCCAGCAGCCAAGCCCCCGTTGAGCAGTTCTTC; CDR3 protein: CASSQAPVEQFF
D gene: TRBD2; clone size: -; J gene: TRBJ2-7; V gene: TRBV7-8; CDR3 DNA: TGTGCCAGCAGCCACGGACTAGCCCTCGAGCAGTACTTC; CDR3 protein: CASSHGLALEQYF
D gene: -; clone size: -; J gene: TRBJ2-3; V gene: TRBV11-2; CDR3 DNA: TGTGCCAGCAGCTTAGCGGCATTTAGCACAGATACGCAGTATTTT; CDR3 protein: CASSLAAFSTDTQYF
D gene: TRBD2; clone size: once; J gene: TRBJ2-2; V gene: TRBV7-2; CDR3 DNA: TGTGCCAGCAGCTCCCGCTCTAGCGGGGGGGCCGCCGGGGAGCTGTTTTTT; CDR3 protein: CASSSRSSGGAAGELFF
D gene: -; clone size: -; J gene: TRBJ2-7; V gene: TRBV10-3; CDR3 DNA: TGTGCCATCACCTCACAGGACAGAAATTACGAGCAGTACTTC; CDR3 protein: CAITSQDRNYEQYF
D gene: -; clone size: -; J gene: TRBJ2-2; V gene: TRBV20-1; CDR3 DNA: TGCCTGACCACCGGGGAGCTGTTTTTT; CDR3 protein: CLTTGELFF
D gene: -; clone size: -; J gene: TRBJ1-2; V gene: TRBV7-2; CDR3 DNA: TGTGCCAGCAGCTTCGGACAGCACTATGGCTACACCTTC; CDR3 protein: CASSFGQHYGYTF
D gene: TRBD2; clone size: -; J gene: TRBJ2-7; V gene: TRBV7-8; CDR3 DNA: TGTGCCAGCAGCTATCTAGCGGGAGAAGGCTACGAGCAGTACTTC; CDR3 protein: CASSYLAGEGYEQYF
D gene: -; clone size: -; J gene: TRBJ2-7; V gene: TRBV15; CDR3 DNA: TGTGCCACCAGCTCCCTAGGGGGGAAATACGAGCAGTACTTC; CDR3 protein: CATSSLGGKYEQYF
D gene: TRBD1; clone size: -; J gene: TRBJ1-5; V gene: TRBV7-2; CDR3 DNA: TGTGCCAGCAGTCTGGCAGGGGGAGAACAGCCCCAGCATTTT; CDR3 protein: CASSLAGGEQPQHF
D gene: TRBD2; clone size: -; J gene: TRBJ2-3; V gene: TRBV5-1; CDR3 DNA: TGCGCCAGCAGCTTGGTAGCGGGCGGCACAGATACGCAGTATTTT; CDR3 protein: CASSLVAGGTDTQYF
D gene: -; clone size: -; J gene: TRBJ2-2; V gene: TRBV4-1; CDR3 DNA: TGCGCCAGCAGCCAACCCACCTTTAACACCGGGGAGCTGTTTTTT; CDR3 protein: CASSQPTFNTGELFF
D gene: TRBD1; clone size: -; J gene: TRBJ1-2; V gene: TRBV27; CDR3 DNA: TGTGCCAGCAGTTTTGGACAGGAGTATGGCTACACCTTC; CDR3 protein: CASSFGQEYGYTF
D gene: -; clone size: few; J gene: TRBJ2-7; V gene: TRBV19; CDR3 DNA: TGTGCCGGCCTCCACGCGGGTCAACACGAGCAGTACTTC; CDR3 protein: CAGLHAGQHEQYF
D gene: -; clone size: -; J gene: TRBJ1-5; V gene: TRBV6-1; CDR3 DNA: TGTGCCAGCAGGGGTTTCGATCAGCCCCAGCATTTT; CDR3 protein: CASRGFDQPQHF
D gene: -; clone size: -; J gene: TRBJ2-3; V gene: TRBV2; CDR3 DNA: TGTGCCAGCTCGAATTTTGGGGGCTCAACAGATACGCAGTATTTT; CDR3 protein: CASSNFGGSTDTQYF
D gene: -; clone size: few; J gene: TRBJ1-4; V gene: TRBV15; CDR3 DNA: TGTGCCACCAGCAGTATCAAGTACAATGAAAAACTGTTTTTT; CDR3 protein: CATSSIKYNEKLFF
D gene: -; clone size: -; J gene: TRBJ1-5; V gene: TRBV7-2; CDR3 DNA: TGTGCCAGCAGCTTAGCCGACCGCAATCAGCCCCAGCATTTT; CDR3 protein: CASSLADRNQPQHF
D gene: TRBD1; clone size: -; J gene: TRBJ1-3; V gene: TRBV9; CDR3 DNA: TGTGCCAGCAGTGGAGGGACAGGCGGAAACACCATATATTTT; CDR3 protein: CASSGGTGGNTIYF
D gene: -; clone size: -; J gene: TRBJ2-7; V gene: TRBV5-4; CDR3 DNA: TGTGCCAGCAGCAAGGGGGTTTTCGGCGAGCAGTACTTC; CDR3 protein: CASSKGVFGEQYF
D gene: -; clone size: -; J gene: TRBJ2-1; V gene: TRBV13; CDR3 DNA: TGTGCCAGCAGCCTGGTTGCGTCCCCGAGCTCCTACAATGAGCAGTTCTTC; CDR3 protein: CASSLVASPSSYNEQFF
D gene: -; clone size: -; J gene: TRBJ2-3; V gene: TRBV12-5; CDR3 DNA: TGTGCTAGTGGTTTGGGACCGCCCGGAGATACGCAGTATTTT; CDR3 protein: CASGLGPPGDTQYF
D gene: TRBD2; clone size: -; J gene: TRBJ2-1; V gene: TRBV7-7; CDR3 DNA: TGTGCTAGCAGCTTAGGAACTAGCGGGAGAAACAATGAGCAGTTCTTC; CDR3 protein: CASSLGTSGRNNEQFF
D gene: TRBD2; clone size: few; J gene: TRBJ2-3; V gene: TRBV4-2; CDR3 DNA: TGTGCCAGCAGCCAAGCGGAGGGGGGACTAGCGGGAGAGGGGACAGATACGCAGTATTTT; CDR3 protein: CASSQAEGGLAGEGTDTQYF
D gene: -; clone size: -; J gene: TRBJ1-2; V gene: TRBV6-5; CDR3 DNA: TGTGCCAGCAGTTCCCCGCGAAGAACGGGGCCCTATGGCTACACCTTC; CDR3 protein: CASSSPRRTGPYGYTF
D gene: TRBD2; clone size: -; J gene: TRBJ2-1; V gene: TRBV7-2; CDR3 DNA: TGTGCCAGCAGCTTTAATGTGGCGGGGGGGCTCGGTGAGCAGTTCTTC; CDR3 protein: CASSFNVAGGLGEQFF
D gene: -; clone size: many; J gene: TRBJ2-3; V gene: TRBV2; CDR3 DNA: TGTGCCAGCAGGGACAGACCACGGTCTACAGATACGCAGTATTTT; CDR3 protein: CASRDRPRSTDTQYF
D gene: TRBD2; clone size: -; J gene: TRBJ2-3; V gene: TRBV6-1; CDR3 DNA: TGTGCCAGCAGTGTACGACCGGGACTACTCACAGATACGCAGTATTTT; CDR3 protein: CASSVRPGLLTDTQYF
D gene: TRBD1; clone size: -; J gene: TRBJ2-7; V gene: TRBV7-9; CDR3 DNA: TGTGCCAGCAGCCCAGACAGGGGGTCCTACGAGCAGTACTTC; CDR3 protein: CASSPDRGSYEQYF
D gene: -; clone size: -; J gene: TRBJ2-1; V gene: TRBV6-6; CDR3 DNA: TGTGCCAGCAGTGTCCAGGGCTGGCCTCCCTACAATGAGCAGTTCTTC; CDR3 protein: CASSVQGWPPYNEQFF
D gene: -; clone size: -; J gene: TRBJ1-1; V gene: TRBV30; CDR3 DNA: TGTGCCTCGAAATCACCCTACAGGGCTACGAACACTGAAGCTTTCTTT; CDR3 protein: CASKSPYRATNTEAFF
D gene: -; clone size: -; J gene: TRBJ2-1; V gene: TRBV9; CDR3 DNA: TGTGCCAGCAGCGTAGTGGCCGCAGTCTACAATGAGCAGTTCTTC; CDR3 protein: CASSVVAAVYNEQFF
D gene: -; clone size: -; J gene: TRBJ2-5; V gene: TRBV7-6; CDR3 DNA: TGTGCCAGCAGCTTAATCGGTCAAGAGACCCAGTACTTC; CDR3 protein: CASSLIGQETQYF
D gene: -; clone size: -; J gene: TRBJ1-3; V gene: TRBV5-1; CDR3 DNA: TGCGCCAGCAGCCTACAGGGCAGTCCGGGAAACACCATATATTTT; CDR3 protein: CASSLQGSPGNTIYF
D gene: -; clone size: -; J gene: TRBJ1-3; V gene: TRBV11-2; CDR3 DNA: TGTGCCAGCAGCTTAGTGACAGTCTCTGGAAACACCATATATTTT; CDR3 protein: CASSLVTVSGNTIYF
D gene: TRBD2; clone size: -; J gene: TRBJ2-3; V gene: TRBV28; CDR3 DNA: TGTGCCAGCAGTTTACTAGCGGGAGACGCTACAGATACGCAGTATTTT; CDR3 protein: CASSLLAGDATDTQYF